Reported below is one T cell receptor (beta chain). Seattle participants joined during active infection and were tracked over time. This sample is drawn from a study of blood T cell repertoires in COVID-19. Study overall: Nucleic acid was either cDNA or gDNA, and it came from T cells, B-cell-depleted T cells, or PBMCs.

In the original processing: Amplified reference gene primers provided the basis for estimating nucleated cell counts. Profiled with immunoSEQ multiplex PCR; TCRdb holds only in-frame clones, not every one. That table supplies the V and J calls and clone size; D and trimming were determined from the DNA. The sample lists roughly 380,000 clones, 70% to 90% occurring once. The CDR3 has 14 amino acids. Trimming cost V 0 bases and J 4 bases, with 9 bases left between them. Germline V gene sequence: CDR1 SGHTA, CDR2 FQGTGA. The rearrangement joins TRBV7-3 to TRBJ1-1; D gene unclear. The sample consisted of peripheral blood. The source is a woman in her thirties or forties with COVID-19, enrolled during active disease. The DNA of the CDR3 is TGTGCCAGCAGCTTAACAGAGTCGGGCACTGAAGCTTTCTTT. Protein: CASSLTESGTEAFF.